A single sample gave rise to the 20 T cell receptor beta chains below, sequenced in a study of OX40 agonist ivuxolimab in advanced cancers. Using immunoSEQ multiplex PCR, the repertoire was profiled, and TCRdb retains in-frame clones only, with some absent. Here the sample spans some 54,000 clones, roughly nine tenths being singletons. The starting material was CD4+ or CD8+ T cells sorted from blood, obtained in a trial of the OX40 agonist ivuxolimab. These receptors all come from an adult with an advanced solid tumor such as melanoma, head and neck, liver or kidney cancer.

The rearrangement links TRBV5-1 to TRBJ1-2, with TRBD1 matching over 8 bases. CDR1 SGHRS and CDR2 YFSETQ come from the germline V gene. V lost 8 bases to trimming and J lost 1 base; unmatched junction nucleotides: 4. CDR3 length equals 13 residues. CDR3 in DNA: TGCGCCAGTGGGACAGGACATAACTATGGCTACACCTTC. Translation gives CASGTGHNYGYTF.

The gene calls are TRBV9 and TRBJ2-5; 13 bases align to TRBD2. Germline trimming cut 4 bases from V and 5 bases from J; bases unmatched to any gene: 8. Germline values: CDR1 SGDLS, CDR2 YYNGEE. This CDR3 has 16 residues. CDR3 amino acids: CASSYGLAGVAETQYF. In DNA, the CDR3 is TGTGCCAGCAGCTACGGACTAGCGGGGGTCGCGGAGACCCAGTACTTC.

This rearrangement joins TRBV7-9 to TRBJ2-5, with 7 nucleotides matching TRBD2. The trim removed 1 base at V and 1 base at J, leaving 6 bases unmatched. Germline CDR1 is SEHNR and CDR2 is FQNEAQ (reference sequence). This CDR3 region has 16 residues. Here the CDR3 reads CASSLEGLTSQETQYF. In DNA, the CDR3 is TGTGCCAGCAGCTTAGAGGGACTAACATCCCAAGAGACCCAGTACTTC.

The chain's CDR3 is CSVAGDLNSPLHF. The DNA for the CDR3 is TGCAGCGTTGCAGGGGACTTAAATTCACCCCTCCACTTT. V is TRBV29-1 and J is TRBJ1-6, with TRBD1 as a possible D gene (6 bases). Germline V gene sequence: CDR1 SQVTM, CDR2 ANQGSEA. V dropped 4 bases and J dropped 7 bases, with 11 bases sitting between them. The length of the CDR3 is 13 residues.

This clone was seen just once. The chain combines TRBV5-1 with TRBJ2-3, with D unclear. Germline-derived CDR1 and CDR2 are SGHRS and YFSETQ. This CDR3 comprises 15 residues. The V end was cut by 0 bases, the J end by 0 bases, with 8 bases between. The CDR3 DNA is TGCGCCAGCAGCTTGGTTGGCGTTAGCACAGATACGCAGTATTTT. This codes for CASSLVGVSTDTQYF.

The chain recombines TRBV6-1 with TRBJ1-5, with D maybe TRBD1 (6 bases). V was shortened by 1 base and J by 4 bases, with 8 bases between the two germline ends. Germline-derived CDR1 and CDR2 are MNHNS and SASEGT. CDR3 length: 14 residues. CDR3 sequence reads: CASSEETGNQPQHF. DNA for the CDR3: TGTGCCAGCAGTGAAGAAACAGGGAATCAGCCCCAGCATTTT.

V usage is TRBV5-1 and J usage is TRBJ2-3; D unresolved. Trimming removed 1 base from V and 2 bases from J, with 11 bases in between. The CDR3 is 15 amino acids. The germline CDR1 and CDR2 sequences are SGHRS and YFSETQ. CDR3 bases: TGCGCCAGCAGCTTGACCGTCGGTTCCACAGATACGCAGTATTTT. Amino acid sequence: CASSLTVGSTDTQYF. The full variable domain, in which reference TRBV5-1 and TRBJ2-3 provide the parts outside the CDR3, is KAGVTQTPRYLIKTRGQQVTLSCSPISGHRSVSWYQQTPGQGLQFLFEYFSETQRNKGNFPGRFSGRQFSNSRSEMNVSTLELGDSALYLCASSLTVGSTDTQYFGPGTRLTVL.

This rearrangement joins TRBV18 to TRBJ1-1, with TRBD1 identical over 10 bases. V gave up 8 bases and J gave up 5 bases; unmatched junction bases: 14. The germline CDR1 and CDR2 sequences are KGHSH and LQKENI. The CDR3 is 16 amino acids. The CDR3 sequence: CASTRDPTGGRTEAFF. The CDR3 nucleotides are TGTGCCAGCACACGGGACCCGACAGGGGGCAGAACTGAAGCTTTCTTT.

The genes are TRBV18 and TRBJ2-7; 8 nucleotides match TRBD1. V shed 3 bases and J 3 bases; nucleotides not matched to a gene: 4. This CDR3 region has 14 residues. CDR1 is KGHSH and CDR2 is LQKENI in the germline V gene. The CDR3 sequence: CASSPLDRGYEQYF. For the CDR3, the DNA is TGTGCCAGCTCACCTCTTGACAGGGGCTACGAGCAGTACTTC.

The chain has TRBV6-1 and TRBJ2-2; D is unclear. Trimming shortened V by 2 bases and J by 0 bases, and 13 bases separated the two germline ends. Looked up from germline, CDR1 is MNHNS and CDR2 is SASEGT. The CDR3 has 17 amino acids. CDR3 amino acids: CASSEWSVPSNTGELFF. In DNA, the CDR3 is TGTGCCAGCAGTGAATGGTCGGTCCCCTCGAACACCGGGGAGCTGTTTTTT.

The chain uses TRBV7-9 and TRBJ2-7, with 9 bases matching TRBD1. J was trimmed by 6 bases and V by 5 bases; bases with no gene match: 8. This CDR3 has 14 residues. CDR1 SEHNR and CDR2 FQNEAQ come from the germline V gene (reference sequence). The CDR3 loop is CASSPGQGVTEQYF. The CDR3 bases are TGTGCCAGCAGCCCGGGACAGGGCGTGACCGAGCAGTACTTC. Supplemented by reference TRBV7-9 and TRBJ2-7, the full variable domain reads DTGVSQNPRHKITKRGQNVTFRCDPISEHNRLYWYRQTLGQGPEFLTYFQNEAQLEKSRLLSDRFSAERPKGSFSTLEIQRTEQGDSAMYLCASSPGQGVTEQYFGPGTRLTVT.

This rearrangement joins TRBV5-1 to TRBJ2-2, with D hard to call. CDR3 length equals 15 residues. V lost 3 bases to trimming and J lost 0 bases, with 9 bases between them. Germline V CDR1 and CDR2: SGHRS, YFSETQ. This CDR3 reads CASSYASTNTGELFF. CDR3 coding DNA: TGCGCCAGCAGCTACGCTTCTACGAACACCGGGGAGCTGTTTTTT. The whole variable domain, remainder taken from reference TRBV5-1 and TRBJ2-2, is KAGVTQTPRYLIKTRGQQVTLSCSPISGHRSVSWYQQTPGQGLQFLFEYFSETQRNKGNFPGRFSGRQFSNSRSEMNVSTLELGDSALYLCASSYASTNTGELFFGEGSRLTVL.

The chain joins TRBV2 to TRBJ2-7; D is ambiguous. The CDR3 totals 16 residues. Germline CDR1 and CDR2: SNHLY and FYNNEI. With 6 bases removed from V and 2 bases from J, the gap between germline ends came to 20 bases. In DNA, the CDR3 is TGTGCCAGCAGCACCCGGGCCTCCCCGGGCCCCTACGAGCAGTACTTC. It codes for CASSTRASPGPYEQYF.

This clone was detected a few times. J is TRBJ2-7 and V is TRBV10-2; TRBD1 matches at 7 bases. Unmatched junction bases numbered 3, after V lost 5 bases and J lost 2 bases. This CDR3 region has 13 residues. Looked up from germline, CDR1 is WSHSY and CDR2 is SAAADI. The CDR3 region has the DNA TGCGCCAGCAGTAAAGGGACAGCCTACGAGCAGTACTTC. Translating it yields CASSKGTAYEQYF.

This clone was detected once. This chain joins TRBV29-1 and TRBJ1-1, with D uncertain. This CDR3 comprises 15 residues. Trimming shortened V by 7 bases and J by 0 bases, and 18 bases separated the two germline ends. The germline CDR1 and CDR2 sequences are SQVTM and ANQGSEA. CDR3: CSARSLGELNTEAFF. The CDR3 region has the DNA TGCAGCGCTAGGAGTCTGGGCGAATTGAACACTGAAGCTTTCTTT.

The V and J genes are TRBV7-9 and TRBJ2-2; D not certain. The CDR3 length is 16 residues. V lost 4 bases to trimming and J lost 1 base, with 13 bases between them. Per germline, CDR1 SEHNR and CDR2 FQNEAQ (reference sequence). CDR3 nucleotide sequence: TGTGCCAGCAGCTCTACCCGGGCAGGGAACACCGGGGAGCTGTTTTTT. This sequence encodes CASSSTRAGNTGELFF. The full variable domain, completed using reference TRBV7-9 and TRBJ2-2, is DTGVSQNPRHKITKRGQNVTFRCDPISEHNRLYWYRQTLGQGPEFLTYFQNEAQLEKSRLLSDRFSAERPKGSFSTLEIQRTEQGDSAMYLCASSSTRAGNTGELFFGEGSRLTVL.

This chain connects TRBV10-3 to TRBJ1-6, with D unclear. Trimming cost V 7 bases and J 16 bases, with 23 bases left between them. Germline CDR1 is ENHRY and CDR2 is SYGVKD. The CDR3 consists of 14 residues. This CDR3 is CAINPRAGSHELHF. The CDR3 DNA sequence: TGTGCCATCAACCCGCGAGCAGGATCTCACGAACTCCACTTT.

This clone was found a few times. V usage is TRBV11-2 and J usage is TRBJ1-1, with D possibly TRBD1 on 5 matching bases. CDR1 and CDR2 from the germline V gene are SGHAT and FQNNGV. CDR3 length equals 13 residues. V shed 2 bases and J shed 8 bases, with 12 bases lying between them. CDR3 protein: CASSLSYRTEAFF. In nucleotides, the CDR3 is TGTGCCAGCAGCTTAAGCTATCGGACAGAAGCTTTCTTT.

V is TRBV28 and J is TRBJ1-1; maybe TRBD1 (6 bases). Trimming shortened V by 3 bases and J by 1 base, and 15 bases separated the two germline ends. Germline loops: CDR1 MDHEN, CDR2 SYDVKM. This CDR3 is 16 amino acids long. The CDR3, as DNA: TGTGCCAGCAGTTTCCCCTTGACAGGTAGGAACACTGAAGCTTTCTTT. Translating it yields CASSFPLTGRNTEAFF.

This clone was observed a single time. A read error may produce the germline difference seen at one junction end. This chain links TRBV2 with TRBJ1-1, with D possibly being TRBD1 (5 bases). The CDR3 is 12 amino acids. Germline V gives CDR1 SNHLY, CDR2 FYNNEI. CDR3: CASSYARDGRNF. The CDR3 DNA reads TGTGCCAGCAGCTACGCCCGGGACGGGCGAAACTTT.